This passage covers 21 T cell receptor beta chains from one sample sequenced in a study of cytomegalovirus exposure and HLA in healthy donors. PCR involved 60 Vbeta and 13 Jbeta primers. Produced via immunoSEQ multiplex PCR; TCRdb's table is partial and in-frame only. The sample includes some 90,000 clones, over 75% seen only once; the top ten take 3% to 4%. The sequenced sample consisted of PBMCs. These receptors all come from a man aged 50-60 years in good health and CMV-seronegative.

A few counts support this clone. The chain combines TRBV6-1 with TRBJ2-7; D gene unclear. Germline CDR1 reads MNHNS; CDR2 reads SASEGT. The CDR3 is made up of 12 amino acids. Trimming removed 8 bases from V and 4 bases from J, with 12 bases in between. As DNA, the CDR3 is TGTGCCAGCTCTCCACCGCTATACGAGCAGTACTTC. This gives the protein CASSPPLYEQYF.

This sequence joins TRBV6-1 and TRBJ2-3; D may be TRBD2 (5 bases). The CDR3 runs to 15 residues. Germline CDR1 MNHNS, CDR2 SASEGT. With 2 bases removed from V and 2 bases from J, the gap between germline ends came to 11 bases. CDR3 sequence reads: CASSERRGYTDTQYF. In DNA form, the CDR3 reads TGTGCCAGCAGTGAAAGGAGAGGGTACACAGATACGCAGTATTTT.

The CDR3 DNA reads as TGTGCCAGCAGTCATTCCGGGACAGGGAGTCGAGAGACCCAGTACTTC. Its translation: CASSHSGTGSRETQYF. The chain is built from TRBV12-1 and TRBJ2-5; no check of the table's D call, TRBD1, against the DNA was made. TRBV12-1 is tagged as a pseudogene. The CDR3 sequence is 16 residues long.

The rearrangement joins TRBV19 to TRBJ1-5; TRBD1 might be the D (6 bases). Per germline, CDR1 LNHDA and CDR2 SQIVND (reference sequence). Trimming cost V 8 bases and J 4 bases, with 12 bases left between them. The CDR3 spans 13 residues. Here the CDR3 reads CASASQGNQPQHF. The CDR3 DNA reads as TGTGCCAGTGCGTCACAGGGTAATCAGCCCCAGCATTTT.

The chain joins TRBV6-5 to TRBJ2-7; D might be TRBD1 (6 bases). Trimming shortened V by 2 bases and J by 5 bases, and 13 bases separated the two germline ends. Germline V lookup: CDR1 MNHEY, CDR2 SVGAGI. This CDR3 comprises 14 residues. The CDR3 here is CASSYNDRTHEQYF. In DNA, the CDR3 is TGTGCCAGCAGTTACAACGACAGGACCCACGAGCAGTACTTC.

The V gene is TRBV9, the J gene TRBJ2-7, with TRBD1 identical over 7 bases. CDR3 size: 15 residues. Germline V lookup: CDR1 SGDLS, CDR2 YYNGEE. The ends lost 0 bases at V and 2 bases at J; junction bases unmatched: 5. The CDR3 sequence: CASSVAPTGTYEQYF. The CDR3 DNA reads as TGTGCCAGCAGCGTAGCCCCGACAGGGACCTACGAGCAGTACTTC.

J is TRBJ2-5 and V is TRBV5-1; D possibly corresponds to TRBD2 (6 bases). Germline assignment: CDR1 SGHRS and CDR2 YFSETQ. The germline V and J ends were trimmed by 0 bases and 9 bases, with 15 bases remaining between them. This CDR3 spans 14 amino acids. CDR3 residues: CASSLDVGGWAQYF. As DNA, the CDR3 is TGCGCCAGCAGCTTGGACGTCGGAGGGTGGGCCCAGTACTTC.

This chain joins TRBV2 and TRBJ2-5; tentatively, D is TRBD2 (5 bases). Deletions cut 4 bases from V and 1 base from J, with 7 bases between. The CDR3 is 13 residues long. CDR1 SNHLY and CDR2 FYNNEI come from the germline V gene. The CDR3 sequence: CASSVSVQETQYF. Written as DNA, the CDR3 is TGTGCCAGCAGTGTTAGCGTCCAAGAGACCCAGTACTTC.

The rearrangement uses TRBV4-3 and TRBJ2-5; D is ambiguous. The CDR3 consists of 14 residues. Germline assignment: CDR1 LGHNA and CDR2 YSLEER. The V and J ends lost 0 bases and 2 bases respectively, with 7 bases between them. The CDR3 sequence is CASSQDEQQETQYF. In nucleotides, the CDR3 is TGCGCCAGCAGCCAAGATGAACAGCAAGAGACCCAGTACTTC.

The V call is TRBV7-3, the J call TRBJ2-3, with 8 bases identical to TRBD1. The CDR3 consists of 15 residues. Trimming at V came to 5 bases and at J to 4 bases, leaving 8 bases not matched to a gene. Per the germline V gene, CDR1 is SGHTA and CDR2 is FQGTGA. CDR3 residues: CASSPTGGWSDTQYF. DNA for the CDR3: TGTGCCAGCAGCCCCACAGGGGGTTGGTCAGATACGCAGTATTTT.

The chain uses TRBV5-4 and TRBJ2-5; a possible D gene is TRBD1 (5 bases). The CDR3 has 15 residues. Germline CDR1 and CDR2: SGHNT and YYREEE (reference sequence). V gave up 0 bases and J gave up 0 bases, with 9 bases separating them. The CDR3 region is CASSLARGNQETQYF. The CDR3 DNA follows: TGTGCCAGCAGCTTGGCTAGGGGAAACCAAGAGACCCAGTACTTC.

This clone was recorded only once. The rearrangement uses TRBV27 and TRBJ2-3; 9 bases map to TRBD2. CDR1 MNHEY and CDR2 SMNVEV come from the germline V gene (reference sequence). CDR3 length: 22 residues. V shed 5 bases, J shed 3 bases, and the junction held 27 bases outside the gene matches. In DNA form, the CDR3 reads TGTGCCAGCAGTATCTTCCGACGGCTAGCGGGAATGACACTCCCCCGGACAGATACGCAGTATTTT. Translating gives CASSIFRRLAGMTLPRTDTQYF.

This chain uses TRBV5-1 with TRBJ1-2, with D hard to call. This CDR3 spans 13 amino acids. Germline assignment: CDR1 SGHRS and CDR2 YFSETQ. Trimming removed 0 bases at V and 7 bases at J, with 10 bases between. CDR3: CASSLAERIGYTF. CDR3 DNA: TGCGCCAGCAGCTTGGCGGAGCGTATTGGCTACACCTTC. Full variable domain (outside the CDR3, taken from reference TRBV5-1 and TRBJ1-2): KAGVTQTPRYLIKTRGQQVTLSCSPISGHRSVSWYQQTPGQGLQFLFEYFSETQRNKGNFPGRFSGRQFSNSRSEMNVSTLELGDSALYLCASSLAERIGYTFGSGTRLTVV.

The CDR3 DNA is TGTGCCAGCAGATATAGCGGGAGGTTCAACAATGAGCAGTTCTTC. This encodes CASRYSGRFNNEQFF. The rearrangement joins TRBV7-9 to TRBJ2-1; 10 bases agree with TRBD2. With V trimmed by 6 bases and J by 5 bases, 7 bases remained unmatched. The CDR3 consists of 15 residues. In germline, CDR1 is SEHNR, CDR2 FQNEAQ (reference sequence).

The V call is TRBV27, the J call TRBJ2-1; 10 nucleotides match TRBD2. Germline values: CDR1 MNHEY, CDR2 SMNVEV (reference sequence). This CDR3 is 17 amino acids long. Trimming took 7 bases from V and 0 from J; bases not matched to a gene: 9. The CDR3 coding sequence is TGTGCCAGCATCATTACGGCTAGCGGGAGCTCCTACAATGAGCAGTTCTTC. Protein sequence: CASIITASGSSYNEQFF.

The gene calls are TRBV7-2 and TRBJ1-2; D may be TRBD1 (6 bases). CDR3 size: 16 residues. The germline V gene encodes CDR1 SGHTA and CDR2 FQGNSA. Trimming stripped 1 base from V and 0 bases from J, with 12 bases between. The CDR3 sequence is CASSLEGGRANYGYTF. CDR3 DNA: TGTGCCAGCAGCTTAGAGGGGGGGAGGGCTAACTATGGCTACACCTTC.

V gene TRBV6-5 combines with J gene TRBJ2-1; D might be TRBD1 (6 bases). V dropped 3 bases and J dropped 3 bases, with 12 bases sitting between them. The CDR3 has 15 amino acids. The germline CDR1 and CDR2 sequences are MNHEY and SVGAGI. The CDR3 is CASSYDRDNYNEQFF. CDR3 bases: TGTGCCAGCAGTTATGACCGGGACAACTACAATGAGCAGTTCTTC.

The chain combines TRBV5-4 with TRBJ2-7, with TRBD1 matching over 7 bases. V shed 4 bases and J 3 bases; nucleotides not matched to a gene: 4. Germline V gene data show CDR1 as SGHNT and CDR2 as YYREEE (reference sequence). This CDR3 is built from 13 residues. The DNA of the CDR3 is TGTGCCAGCAGCCCGGGACAGAACTACGAGCAGTACTTC. Its translation is CASSPGQNYEQYF.

The chain joins TRBV9 to TRBJ1-3; tentative D call: TRBD1 (5 bases). Germline V gene lookup returns CDR1 SGDLS and CDR2 YYNGEE. This CDR3 contains 15 residues. The ends were cut back, 0 bases at V and 0 bases at J, with 7 bases in the middle. As DNA, the CDR3 is TGTGCCAGCAGCGTAGAGGACATCTCTGGAAACACCATATATTTT. It codes for CASSVEDISGNTIYF.

The V call is TRBV15, the J call TRBJ2-2; D perhaps matches TRBD1 (6 bases). The V and J ends lost 3 bases and 6 bases respectively, with 11 bases between them. The CDR3 sequence is 14 residues long. In germline, CDR1 is LNHNV, CDR2 YYDKDF (reference sequence). In DNA form, the CDR3 reads TGTGCCACCAGCAGGAACCCAGGGGCCGGGGAGCTGTTTTTT. Residues: CATSRNPGAGELFF.

This chain connects TRBV16 to TRBJ1-5, with a weak D call TRBD1 (5 bases). The CDR3 covers 17 residues. Trimming removed 0 bases at V and 1 base at J, with 13 bases between. Germline V gene sequence: CDR1 KGHSY, CDR2 FQNENV. This CDR3 is CASSQSWGDRSNQPQHF. The CDR3 coding sequence is TGTGCCAGCAGCCAATCTTGGGGGGACCGGAGCAATCAGCCCCAGCATTTT.